This T cell receptor beta chain was retrieved from a study of T cells in Graves' hyperthyroidism and ophthalmopathy. Regarding the study as a whole: In validation, the model predicted ophthalmopathy. These predictions came a median about 6.8 months before onset.

Notes on this clonotype: Its antigen remains unknown.

Germline V CDR1 and CDR2: MNHEY, SVGAGI. V lost 2 bases, J lost 13 bases, and 17 bases lay in between. This CDR3 spans 13 amino acids. RNA transcripts provided the source from which TCR beta CDR3 regions were amplified. The study used the HTBI primer set for a first-round RT-PCR of the TCR CDR3. TCRdb itself ran the multiplex PCR reads through MiXCR, one entry per CDR3 protein. The sample holds 300,000 to 500,000 distinct CDR3 sequences; about 14% are singletons and the top ten take 28%. This receptor was obtained from a man aged 50-59 years with Graves' ophthalmopathy. This chain uses TRBV6-5 with TRBJ1-2; the D gene is possibly TRBD1 (6 bases). Input material: blood. The DNA of the CDR3 is TGTGCCAGCAGTTACCCAGGATCCGGGGGCCGCACCTTC. It translates to CASSYPGSGGRTF.